The clone carrying this TCR beta chain was detected a few times. A second PCR, run for roughly 7 to 11 cycles, used a sample-barcoded 5' primer plus a J-beta primer mix. One entry per CDR3 protein, called by TCRdb with MiXCR from the 5' RACE reads. The repertoire holds about 1.4 million distinct CDR3 sequences, approximately 60% seen once, with approximately 7% in the top ten. These data originate in a study of blood T cells in healthy people across ages. Germline lookup yields CDR1 LGHNA and CDR2 YSLEER. CDR3 length equals 15 residues. V lost 0 bases, J lost 6 bases, and 14 bases lay in between. The material sequenced was blood. The receptor was derived from a man between 18 and 35 years old in good health. The chain combines TRBV4-3 with TRBJ1-2; possibly TRBD1 for D (6 bases). DNA of the CDR3: TGCGCCAGCAGCCAAGAGACAGGAAGCCTCGATGGCTACACCTTC. It yields the protein CASSQETGSLDGYTF.